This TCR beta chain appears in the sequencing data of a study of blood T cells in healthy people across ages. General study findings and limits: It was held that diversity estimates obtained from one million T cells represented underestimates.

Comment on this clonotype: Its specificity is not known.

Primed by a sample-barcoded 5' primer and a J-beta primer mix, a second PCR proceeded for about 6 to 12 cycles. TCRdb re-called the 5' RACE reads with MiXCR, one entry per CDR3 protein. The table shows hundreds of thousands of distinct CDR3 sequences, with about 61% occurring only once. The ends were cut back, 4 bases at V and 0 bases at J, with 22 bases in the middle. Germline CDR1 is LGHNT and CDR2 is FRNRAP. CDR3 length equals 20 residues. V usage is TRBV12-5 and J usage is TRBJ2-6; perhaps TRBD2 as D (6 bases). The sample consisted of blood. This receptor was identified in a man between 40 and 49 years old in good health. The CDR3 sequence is CASGWEGTAGYISGANVLTF. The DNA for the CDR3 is TGTGCTAGTGGTTGGGAAGGTACGGCGGGATATATCTCTGGGGCCAACGTCCTGACTTTC.